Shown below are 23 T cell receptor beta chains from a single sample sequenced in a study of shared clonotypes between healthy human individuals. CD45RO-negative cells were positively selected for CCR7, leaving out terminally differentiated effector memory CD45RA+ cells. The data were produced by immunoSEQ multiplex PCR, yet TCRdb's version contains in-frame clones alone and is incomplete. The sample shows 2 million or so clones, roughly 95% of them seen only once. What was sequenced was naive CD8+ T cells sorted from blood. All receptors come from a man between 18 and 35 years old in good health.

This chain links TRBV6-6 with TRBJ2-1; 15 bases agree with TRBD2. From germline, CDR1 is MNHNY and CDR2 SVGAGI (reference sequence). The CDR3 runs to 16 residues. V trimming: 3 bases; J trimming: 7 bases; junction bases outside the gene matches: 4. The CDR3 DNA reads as TGTGCCAGCAGTTATTATGGACTAGCGGGAGGGAATGAGCAGTTCTTC. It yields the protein CASSYYGLAGGNEQFF.

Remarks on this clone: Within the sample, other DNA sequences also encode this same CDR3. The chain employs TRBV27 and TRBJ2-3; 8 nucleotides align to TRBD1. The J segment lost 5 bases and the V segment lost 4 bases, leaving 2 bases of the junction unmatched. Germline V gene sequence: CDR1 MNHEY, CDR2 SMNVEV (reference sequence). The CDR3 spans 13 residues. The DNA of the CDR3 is TGTGCCAGCAGTTCCGACAGGGGAGATACGCAGTATTTT. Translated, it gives CASSSDRGDTQYF.

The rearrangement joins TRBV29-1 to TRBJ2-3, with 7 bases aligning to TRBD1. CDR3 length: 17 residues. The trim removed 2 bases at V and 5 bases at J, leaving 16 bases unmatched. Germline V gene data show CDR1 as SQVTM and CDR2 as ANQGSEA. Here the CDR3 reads CSVETPTGSFAGDTQYF. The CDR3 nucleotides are TGCAGCGTTGAAACACCGACAGGGAGTTTTGCCGGAGATACGCAGTATTTT.

DNA for the CDR3: TGTGCCAGCAGCTTCCAAGGGGGGGATACGCAGTATTTT. Translated: CASSFQGGDTQYF. V usage is TRBV5-6 and J usage is TRBJ2-3; either TRBD1 or TRBD2 may supply D (6 bases each). Germline loops: CDR1 SGHDT, CDR2 YYEEEE. The CDR3 runs to 13 residues. With 2 bases removed from V and 6 bases from J, the gap between germline ends came to 10 bases.

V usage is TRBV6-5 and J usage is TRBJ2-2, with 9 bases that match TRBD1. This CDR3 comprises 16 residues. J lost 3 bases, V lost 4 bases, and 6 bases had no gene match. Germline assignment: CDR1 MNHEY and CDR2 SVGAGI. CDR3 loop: CASSSPGQGDTGELFF. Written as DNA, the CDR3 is TGTGCCAGCAGTTCCCCGGGACAGGGTGACACCGGGGAGCTGTTTTTT.

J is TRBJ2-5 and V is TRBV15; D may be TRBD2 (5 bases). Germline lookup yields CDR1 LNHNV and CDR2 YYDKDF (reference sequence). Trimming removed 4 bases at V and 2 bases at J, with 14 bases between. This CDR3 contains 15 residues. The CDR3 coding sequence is TGTGCCACCAGCACTAGCTCCTTTTTACAAGAGACCCAGTACTTC. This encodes CATSTSSFLQETQYF. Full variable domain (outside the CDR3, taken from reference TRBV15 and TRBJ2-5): DAMVIQNPRYQVTQFGKPVTLSCSQTLNHNVMYWYQQKSSQAPKLLFHYYDKDFNNEADTPDNFQSRRPNTSFCFLDIRSPGLGDTAMYLCATSTSSFLQETQYFGPGTRLLVL.

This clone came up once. CDR3 loop: CASSPIPSTDTQYF. The CDR3 nucleotides read TGTGCCAGCAGCCCTATTCCTAGCACAGATACGCAGTATTTT. The V and J genes are TRBV27 and TRBJ2-3, with unresolved D. Germline values: CDR1 MNHEY, CDR2 SMNVEV (reference sequence). V lost 6 bases and J 0 bases, leaving 10 bases between the germline ends. This CDR3 has 14 amino acids.

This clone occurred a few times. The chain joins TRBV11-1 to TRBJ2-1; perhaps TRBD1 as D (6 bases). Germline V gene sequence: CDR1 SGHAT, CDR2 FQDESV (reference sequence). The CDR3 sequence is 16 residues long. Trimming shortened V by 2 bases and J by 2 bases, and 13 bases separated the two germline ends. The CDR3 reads CASSLTGSSAYNEQFF. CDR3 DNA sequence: TGTGCCAGCAGCTTAACAGGGAGTTCGGCCTACAATGAGCAGTTCTTC.

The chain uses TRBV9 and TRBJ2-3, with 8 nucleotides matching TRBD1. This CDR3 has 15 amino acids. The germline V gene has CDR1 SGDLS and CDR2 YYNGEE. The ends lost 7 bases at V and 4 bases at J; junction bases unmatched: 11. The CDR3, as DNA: TGTGCCAGCGCCCTCCGGGACAGGTTAGCAGATACGCAGTATTTT. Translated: CASALRDRLADTQYF.

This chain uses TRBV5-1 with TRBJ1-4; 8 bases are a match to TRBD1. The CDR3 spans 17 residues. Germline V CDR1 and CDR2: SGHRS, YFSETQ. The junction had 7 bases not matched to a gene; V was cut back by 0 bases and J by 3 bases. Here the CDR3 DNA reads TGCGCCAGCAGCTTGGAGGGCAGGGGGCAGGCTAATGAAAAACTGTTTTTT. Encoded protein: CASSLEGRGQANEKLFF.

CDR3 in amino acids: CASSLAGRAAFF. CDR3 bases: TGTGCCAGCAGCTTAGCTGGCAGGGCGGCTTTCTTT. The genes are TRBV7-9 and TRBJ1-1; a weak D match, TRBD1 (5 bases). Trimming stripped 0 bases from V and 11 bases from J, with 10 bases between. The CDR3 has 12 residues. Per the germline V gene, CDR1 is SEHNR and CDR2 is FQNEAQ (reference sequence). The full variable domain, rest sourced from reference TRBV7-9 and TRBJ1-1, is DTGVSQNPRHKITKRGQNVTFRCDPISEHNRLYWYRQTLGQGPEFLTYFQNEAQLEKSRLLSDRFSAERPKGSFSTLEIQRTEQGDSAMYLCASSLAGRAAFFGQGTRLTVV.

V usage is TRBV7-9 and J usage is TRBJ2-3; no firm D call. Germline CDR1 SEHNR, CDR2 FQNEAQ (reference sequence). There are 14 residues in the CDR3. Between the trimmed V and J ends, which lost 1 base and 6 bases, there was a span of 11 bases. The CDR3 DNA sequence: TGTGCCAGCAGCTTAGTAGACGGAACGGATACGCAGTATTTT. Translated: CASSLVDGTDTQYF.

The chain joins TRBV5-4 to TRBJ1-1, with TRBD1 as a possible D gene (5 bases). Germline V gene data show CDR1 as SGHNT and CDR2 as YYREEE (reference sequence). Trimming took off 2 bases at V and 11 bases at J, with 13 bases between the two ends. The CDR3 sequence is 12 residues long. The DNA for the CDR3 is TGTGCCAGCAGCTTCGGGGACCTGGGGGCTTTCTTT. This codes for CASSFGDLGAFF. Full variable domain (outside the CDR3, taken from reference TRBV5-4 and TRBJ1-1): ETGVTQSPTHLIKTRGQQVTLRCSSQSGHNTVSWYQQALGQGPQFIFQYYREEENGRGNFPPRFSGLQFPNYSSELNVNALELDDSALYLCASSFGDLGAFFGQGTRLTVV.

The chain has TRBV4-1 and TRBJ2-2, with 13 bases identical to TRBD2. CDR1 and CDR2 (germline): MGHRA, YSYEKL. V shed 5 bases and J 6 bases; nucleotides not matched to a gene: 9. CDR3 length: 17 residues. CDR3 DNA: TGCGCCAGCAGCTCAAGTACTAGCGGGGGGGCTGCCGGGGAGCTGTTTTTT. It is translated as CASSSSTSGGAAGELFF.

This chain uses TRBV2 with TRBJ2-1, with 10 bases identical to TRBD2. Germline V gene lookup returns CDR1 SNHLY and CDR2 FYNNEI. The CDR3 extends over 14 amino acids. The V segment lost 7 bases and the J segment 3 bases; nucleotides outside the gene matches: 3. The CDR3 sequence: CASTRTSGYNEQFF. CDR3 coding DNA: TGTGCCAGCACCAGGACTAGCGGCTACAATGAGCAGTTCTTC.

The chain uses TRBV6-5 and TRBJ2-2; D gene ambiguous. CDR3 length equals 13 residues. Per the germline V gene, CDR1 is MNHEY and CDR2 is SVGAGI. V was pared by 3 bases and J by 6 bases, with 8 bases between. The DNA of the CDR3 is TGTGCCAGCAGTTATCCCAGTTCCGGGGAGCTGTTTTTT. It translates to CASSYPSSGELFF.

CDR3 residues: CASSFVRANEKLFF. CDR3 nucleotide sequence: TGTGCCAGCAGTTTTGTCAGGGCTAATGAAAAACTGTTTTTT. This chain links TRBV28 with TRBJ1-4; maybe TRBD1 (5 bases). V was trimmed by 3 bases and J by 3 bases, leaving 8 bases between them. CDR1 is MDHEN and CDR2 is SYDVKM in the germline V gene. This CDR3 region has 14 residues.

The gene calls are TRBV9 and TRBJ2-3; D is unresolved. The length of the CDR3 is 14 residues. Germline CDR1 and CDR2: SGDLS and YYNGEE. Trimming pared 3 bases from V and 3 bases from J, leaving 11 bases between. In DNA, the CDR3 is TGTGCCAGCAGCGAGTGGAGTAATACAGATACGCAGTATTTT. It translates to CASSEWSNTDTQYF.

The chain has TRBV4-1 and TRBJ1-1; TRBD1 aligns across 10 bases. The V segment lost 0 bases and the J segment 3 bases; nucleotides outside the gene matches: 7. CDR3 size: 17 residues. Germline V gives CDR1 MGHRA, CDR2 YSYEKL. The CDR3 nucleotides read TGCGCCAGCAGCCAAGATATTGGACAGGGGGGGTACACTGAAGCTTTCTTT. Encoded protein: CASSQDIGQGGYTEAFF.

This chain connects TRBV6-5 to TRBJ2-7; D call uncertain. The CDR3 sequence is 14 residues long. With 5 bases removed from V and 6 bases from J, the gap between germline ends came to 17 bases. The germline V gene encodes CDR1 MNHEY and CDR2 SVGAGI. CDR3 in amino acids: CASSPGPVVFEQYF. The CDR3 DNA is TGTGCCAGCAGTCCCGGTCCCGTAGTTTTCGAGCAGTACTTC.

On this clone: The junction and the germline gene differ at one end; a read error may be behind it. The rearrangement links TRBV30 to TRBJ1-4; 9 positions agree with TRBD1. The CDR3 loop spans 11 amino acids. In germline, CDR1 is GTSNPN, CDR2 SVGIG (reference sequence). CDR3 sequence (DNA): TGTGCCTGGGACTCGGGGGACAGGGCCCTTTTT. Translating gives CAWDSGDRALF.

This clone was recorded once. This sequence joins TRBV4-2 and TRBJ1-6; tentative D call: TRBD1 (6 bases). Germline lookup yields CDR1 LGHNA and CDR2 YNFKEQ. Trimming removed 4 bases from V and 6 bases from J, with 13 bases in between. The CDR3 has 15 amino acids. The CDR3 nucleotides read TGTGCCAGCAGCCCTGAGGACAGCCCTAATTCACCCCTCCACTTT. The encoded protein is CASSPEDSPNSPLHF.

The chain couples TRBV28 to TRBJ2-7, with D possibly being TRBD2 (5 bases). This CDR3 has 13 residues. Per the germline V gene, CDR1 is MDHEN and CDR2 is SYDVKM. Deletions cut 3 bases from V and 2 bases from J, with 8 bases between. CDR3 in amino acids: CASSFWETYEQYF. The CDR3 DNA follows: TGTGCCAGCAGTTTCTGGGAGACCTACGAGCAGTACTTC.